A selection of T cell receptor beta chains follows, all from one sample in a study of radiotherapy plus CTLA-4 blockade in lung cancer. The method was immunoSEQ multiplex PCR; TCRdb's version includes in-frame clones alone and lacks a portion of them. The sample includes about 77,000 clones, less than 85% of them seen just once. The sample in question was peripheral blood, obtained from a patient treated with radiotherapy plus ipilimumab. These receptors were obtained from a human donor with non-small cell lung cancer whose response to radiotherapy plus ipilimumab could not be evaluated. The CDR3 runs from the conserved cysteine through the conserved F or W. Fields, in order: V gene, CDR3 length, J gene, clone size, D gene, CDR3 DNA, CDR3 protein. D genes are given only for firm matches. Clone size, where shown, is once, few, many, or a class for clones that have expanded.

TRBV6-1	14	TRBJ1-2	.	TRBD1	TGTGCCAGCACCTCCCGGACAGGGGTTGGTGGCTACACCTTC	CASTSRTGVGGYTF
TRBV14	15	TRBJ1-6	.	.	TGTGCCAGCAGCCAAGTAACATCAGGGGATTCACCCCTCCACTTT	CASSQVTSGDSPLHF
TRBV5-4	15	TRBJ2-4	.	.	TGTGCCAGCAGCTTGGCCCAGGCGGGCAAAAACATTCAGTACTTC	CASSLAQAGKNIQYF
TRBV7-2	14	TRBJ1-1	few	.	TGTGCCAGCAGCTTAGAACCAGGGGACACTGAAGCTTTCTTT	CASSLEPGDTEAFF
TRBV2	16	TRBJ2-2	.	TRBD2	TGTGCCAGCAGCAGACTAGCGGGGGGGAACACCGGGGAGCTGTTTTTT	CASSRLAGGNTGELFF
TRBV5-1	16	TRBJ2-1	.	.	TGCGCCAGCAGCTTGGGGGGACTGGGTCTATACAATGAGCAGTTCTTC	CASSLGGLGLYNEQFF
TRBV27	18	TRBJ1-1	.	.	TGTGCCAGCAGTTTCACCCCCGGCCTCAGGGGAACGAACACTGAAGCTTTCTTT	CASSFTPGLRGTNTEAFF
TRBV29-1	15	TRBJ1-4	.	.	TGCAGCGTTGTGGACAGTCCTACAACTAATGAAAAACTGTTTTTT	CSVVDSPTTNEKLFF
TRBV2	14	TRBJ2-2	few	TRBD1	TGTGCCACCAAACGACAGGGATCCACCGGGGAGCTGTTTTTT	CATKRQGSTGELFF
TRBV9	17	TRBJ2-3	.	TRBD2	TGTGCCAGCAGCGTAGGGGCTAGCGGGTATAGCACAGATACGCAGTATTTT	CASSVGASGYSTDTQYF
TRBV10-2	15	TRBJ2-7	.	TRBD1	TGCGCCAGCAGTGAGTCGAGGACAGGGGCCTACGAGCAGTACTTC	CASSESRTGAYEQYF
TRBV7-9	16	TRBJ2-7	.	TRBD1	TGTGCCAGCGGCGTAATCCAGGGACAGCGCTCCTACGAGCAGTACTTC	CASGVIQGQRSYEQYF
TRBV10-1	16	TRBJ1-5	.	TRBD1	TGCGCCAGCAGTGAGTCGCAGACAGGGGACAATCAGCCCCAGCATTTT	CASSESQTGDNQPQHF
TRBV2	15	TRBJ1-1	.	TRBD1	TGTGCCAGCAGTGAAGGGGGGGGACAGGGCACTGAAGCTTTCTTT	CASSEGGGQGTEAFF
TRBV18	16	TRBJ2-7	.	TRBD1	TGTGCCAGCTCCACGTTAGGGACAGGGAGCTCCTACGAGCAGTACTTC	CASSTLGTGSSYEQYF
TRBV2	15	TRBJ2-3	.	TRBD2	TGTGCCAGCAACATAGCGGGGGCTAGCACAGATACGCAGTATTTT	CASNIAGASTDTQYF
TRBV2	14	TRBJ2-7	.	TRBD1	TGTGCCAGCAGCCCGGGACAGACATCGCACGAGCAGTACTTC	CASSPGQTSHEQYF
TRBV5-6	17	TRBJ2-7	.	TRBD2	TGTGCCAGCAGCTTGGGGCTTTTTCGGCGGGGGGCCTACGAGCAGTACTTC	CASSLGLFRRGAYEQYF
TRBV6-1	13	TRBJ2-7	.	.	TGTGCCAGCTACCCTTTACGGGGTTACGAGCAGTACTTC	CASYPLRGYEQYF
TRBV6-6	15	TRBJ2-7	few	TRBD1	TGTGCCAGCAGTTACGCCGGGACAGGTTTCTACGAGCAGTACTTC	CASSYAGTGFYEQYF
TRBV7-9	14	TRBJ2-1	.	TRBD1	TGTGCCAGCAGCACTGGACAGGGTCTACATGAGCAGTTCTTC	CASSTGQGLHEQFF
TRBV11-3	13	TRBJ2-1	.	.	TGTGCCAGCAGCTTAGTAACATACAATGAGCAGTTCTTC	CASSLVTYNEQFF
TRBV5-4	17	TRBJ2-1	.	.	TGTGCCAGCAGCCCGGGGGGTCCGGGGGCGGAATGGAATGAGCAGTTCTTC	CASSPGGPGAEWNEQFF
TRBV7-6	14	TRBJ2-2	.	TRBD2	TGTGCCAGCAGCGACCGGCGGGGGGGCGTGGAGCTGTTTTTT	CASSDRRGGVELFF
TRBV5-1	15	TRBJ2-7	.	TRBD1	TGCGCCAGCAGCTTGGAGGGACAGTGGGACTACGAGCAGTACTTC	CASSLEGQWDYEQYF
TRBV19	16	TRBJ2-7	.	TRBD1	TGTGCCAGTAGAGACGGCCCCGGACAGGCCCCCTACGAGCAGTACTTC	CASRDGPGQAPYEQYF
TRBV18	14	TRBJ1-1	few	TRBD1	TGTGCCAGCTCACCACCCGGGACAGTTTCTGAAGCTTTCTTT	CASSPPGTVSEAFF
TRBV5-1	15	TRBJ1-4	.	TRBD1	TGCGCCAGCAGCCGCGGACAGGACCGGGGGGAAAAACTGTTTTTT	CASSRGQDRGEKLFF
TRBV27	16	TRBJ2-1	.	TRBD2	TGTGCCAGCAGTCCCGGACTAGCGGGGAGGAGCAATGAGCAGTTCTTC	CASSPGLAGRSNEQFF
TRBV14	14	TRBJ1-2	.	.	TGTGCCAGCAGCCAAGCGTCCGGGGAGTATGGCTACACCTTC	CASSQASGEYGYTF
TRBV28	12	TRBJ1-2	.	.	TGTGCCAGCAGTTTGGAGGGCTATGGCTACACCTTC	CASSLEGYGYTF
TRBV30	15	TRBJ1-2	.	TRBD1	TGTGCCTGGAGGATGGGGACAGGGAGGTCAAACGGCTACACCTTC	CAWRMGTGRSNGYTF
TRBV19	15	TRBJ2-1	.	.	TGTGCCAGTAGTATCGGCGGGCCGGCCTACAATGAGCAGTTCTTC	CASSIGGPAYNEQFF
TRBV18	15	TRBJ2-3	.	.	TGTGCCAGCTCACCCTCCGTTGGCCCCCCAGATACGCAGTATTTT	CASSPSVGPPDTQYF
TRBV5-6	13	TRBJ2-7	.	.	TGTGCCAGCAGCTTGGGCAGGGGACACGAGCAGTACTTC	CASSLGRGHEQYF
TRBV2	12	TRBJ2-7	.	TRBD1	TGTGCCAGCAGCCGACAGGGGGACGAGCAGTACTTC	CASSRQGDEQYF
TRBV30	12	TRBJ2-7	few	.	TGTGCCTGGAGTGTGACTTACTACGAGCAGTACTTC	CAWSVTYYEQYF
TRBV6-4	18	TRBJ1-2	.	.	TGTGCCAGCAGTGAGCCGGGGAGTTTTTTTCAAGCTAACTATGGCTACACCTTC	CASSEPGSFFQANYGYTF
TRBV6-6	16	TRBJ1-4	.	.	TGTGCCAGCAGTTCCTGGAGGTGGGGGCCTAATGAAAAACTGTTTTTT	CASSSWRWGPNEKLFF
TRBV5-1	14	TRBJ2-7	.	TRBD1	TGCGCCAGCAGCATCGGGACAGAGATCTACGAGCAGTACTTC	CASSIGTEIYEQYF
TRBV6-6	15	TRBJ1-3	few	.	TGTGCCAGTTCCGGGGCGGGGGCTCCTGGAAACACCATATATTTT	CASSGAGAPGNTIYF
TRBV27	13	TRBJ1-2	.	TRBD1	TGTGCCAGCACGGGACAGGGAAACTATGGCTACACCTTC	CASTGQGNYGYTF
TRBV6-4	19	TRBJ2-2	.	TRBD1	TGTGCCAGCAGTGACTCCGTCCCGGGGGACAGGAGTAACACCGGGGAGCTGTTTTTT	CASSDSVPGDRSNTGELFF
TRBV7-2	14	TRBJ1-1	once	.	TGTGCCAGCAGCTTAGTGGGCCCTAACACTGAAGCTTTCTTT	CASSLVGPNTEAFF
TRBV7-2	16	TRBJ2-2	once	.	TGTGCCAGCAGCTTAGTAGGGACAACCCTCGCCGGGGAGCTGTTTTTT	CASSLVGTTLAGELFF
TRBV6-6	13	TRBJ2-5	.	.	TGTGCCAGCAGTGTTTACACCCAAGAGACCCAGTACTTC	CASSVYTQETQYF
TRBV2	13	TRBJ2-7	.	.	TGTGCCAGCACTGACGGGCGGGCTAGCGAGCAGTACTTC	CASTDGRASEQYF
TRBV28	16	TRBJ2-5	.	.	TGTGCCAGCAGTTTAGCCGGGCAGGGGAGCCAAGAGACCCAGTACTTC	CASSLAGQGSQETQYF
TRBV28	14	TRBJ1-4	.	.	TGTGCCAGCAGTTTAGAGGGTTTCAATGAAAAACTGTTTTTT	CASSLEGFNEKLFF
TRBV6-5	14	TRBJ1-1	.	.	TGTGCCAGCAGTTCCCCAGGGGAAAGGACTGAAGCTTTCTTT	CASSSPGERTEAFF
TRBV29-1	12	TRBJ1-1	.	.	TGCAGCGTTGAGAGGGTGAACACTGAAGCTTTCTTT	CSVERVNTEAFF
TRBV6-1	13	TRBJ1-3	.	.	TGTGCCAGCAACTACTTAGGGGTACACACCATATATTTT	CASNYLGVHTIYF
TRBV7-8	14	TRBJ1-1	once	.	TGTGCCAGCAGCCTAGACAGAATGAACACTGAAGCTTTCTTT	CASSLDRMNTEAFF
TRBV27	16	TRBJ2-7	.	.	TGTGCCAGCAGTTTAGGGGGCGCCAGGGGTTCTTACGAGCAGTACTTC	CASSLGGARGSYEQYF
TRBV7-2	16	TRBJ2-5	.	TRBD2	TGTGCCAGCAGCTTAAGGGTAGCGGGGGGGCAGGAGACCCAGTACTTC	CASSLRVAGGQETQYF
TRBV19	18	TRBJ1-6	.	TRBD1	TGTGCCAGTAGTATAGCGGTTTGGAGGGGGCAAAGGAATTCACCCCTCCACTTT	CASSIAVWRGQRNSPLHF
TRBV6-1	11	TRBJ2-7	.	.	TGTGCCAGCAGCGTCTTCGGGGAGCAGTACTTC	CASSVFGEQYF
TRBV15	16	TRBJ1-2	.	.	TGTGCCACCAGCAGAGATACCGGGGTGGGCTACTATGGCTACACCTTC	CATSRDTGVGYYGYTF
TRBV19	14	TRBJ1-4	.	.	TGTGCCAGTAGTTTCGGCAGGCGAGATGAAAAACTGTTTTTT	CASSFGRRDEKLFF
TRBV5-3	12	TRBJ1-2	.	.	TGTGCCAGGAGGGTGGTTATCTATGGCTACACCTTC	CARRVVIYGYTF